The rows below give T cell receptor beta chains drawn from one sample of a study of cytomegalovirus exposure and HLA in healthy donors. TCRdb's copy holds only in-frame clones and misses some; the assay was immunoSEQ multiplex PCR. The sample is made up of 60,000 to 90,000 clones, and the top ten hold 5% of it. Input material: PBMCs. The receptors stem from a woman in her thirties or forties in good health and CMV-seropositive. Both conserved end residues are part of each CDR3. The D gene is left open where the match is weak.

j_call	d_call	v_call	cdr3_aa	cdr3_nt
TRBJ1-5	-	TRBV28	CASSLVASDQPQHF	TGTGCCAGCAGTTTAGTAGCCTCTGATCAGCCCCAGCATTTT
TRBJ1-6	-	TRBV9	CASSVGASTYDSPLHF	TGTGCCAGCAGCGTGGGGGCCTCGACCTACGATTCACCCCTCCACTTT
TRBJ2-3	TRBD2	TRBV9	CASSVAGLAGIPDTQYF	TGTGCCAGCAGCGTCGCGGGACTAGCGGGAATCCCAGATACGCAGTATTTT
TRBJ2-1	TRBD1	TRBV5-1	CASTRGQGAHNEQFF	TGCGCCAGCACCCGTGGACAGGGTGCCCACAATGAGCAGTTCTTC
TRBJ1-2	-	TRBV4-1	CASSQERGGSGSRYTF	TGCGCCAGCAGCCAAGAACGGGGGGGCAGTGGGAGCCGTTACACCTTC
TRBJ1-1	-	TRBV7-9	CASSLRGIMNTEAFF	TGTGCCAGCAGCTTGAGAGGTATCATGAACACTGAAGCTTTCTTT
TRBJ2-1	TRBD2	TRBV6-1	CASSEVSGNYNEQFF	TGTGCCAGCAGTGAAGTTAGCGGGAACTACAATGAGCAGTTCTTC
TRBJ1-1	TRBD1	TRBV28	CASRPPTGGAENGAEAFF	TGTGCCAGCAGACCACCGACAGGGGGCGCGGAGAATGGCGCTGAAGCTTTCTTT
TRBJ2-5	-	TRBV19	CASRTRDQETQYF	TGTGCCAGTAGAACCAGGGACCAAGAGACCCAGTACTTC
TRBJ2-1	TRBD1	TRBV29-1	CSAVLGQGIGNEQFF	TGCAGCGCTGTGTTGGGACAGGGGATAGGGAATGAGCAGTTCTTC
TRBJ1-1	TRBD1	TRBV14	CASSHTGGEAFF	TGTGCCAGCAGCCACACAGGGGGGGAAGCTTTCTTT
TRBJ2-7	-	TRBV5-6	CASSRERSFYEQYF	TGTGCCAGCAGCAGGGAGAGATCCTTCTACGAGCAGTACTTC
TRBJ1-4	-	TRBV6-1	CASSEGPGDNEKLFF	TGTGCCAGCAGTGAAGGCCCAGGGGATAATGAAAAACTGTTTTTT
TRBJ2-7	-	TRBV5-1	CASSFGESASYEQYF	TGCGCCAGCAGCTTCGGGGAGTCGGCATCCTACGAGCAGTACTTC
TRBJ2-1	TRBD2	TRBV6-4	CASSVSQGGAEQFF	TGTGCCAGCAGTGTATCGCAGGGAGGGGCTGAGCAGTTCTTC
TRBJ2-2	TRBD1	TRBV29-1	CSAHEGQSNTGELFF	TGCAGCGCACACGAGGGACAGTCGAACACCGGGGAGCTGTTTTTT
TRBJ2-5	-	TRBV23-1	CAIPMGHQETQYF	TGCGCCATCCCTATGGGGCACCAAGAGACCCAGTACTTC
TRBJ2-3	TRBD2	TRBV5-1	CASSYGTSGSTDTQYF	TGCGCCAGCAGCTACGGGACTAGCGGTAGCACAGATACGCAGTATTTT
TRBJ2-7	TRBD2	TRBV7-9	CASRTGLAGDSYEQYF	TGTGCCAGCAGAACTGGACTAGCGGGCGACTCCTACGAGCAGTACTTC
TRBJ1-4	-	TRBV9	CASSIEGATNEKLFF	TGTGCCAGCAGCATCGAGGGGGCAACTAATGAAAAACTGTTTTTT
TRBJ2-7	TRBD1	TRBV5-5	CASSRDSLSYEQYF	TGTGCCAGCAGCCGGGACAGCCTCTCCTACGAGCAGTACTTC
TRBJ2-7	-	TRBV19	CASSGGSGTTTYEQYF	TGTGCCAGTAGCGGAGGGAGCGGGACAACGACCTACGAGCAGTACTTC
TRBJ2-5	-	TRBV5-5	CASSLASARETQYF	TGTGCCAGCAGCTTGGCTAGCGCGAGAGAGACCCAGTACTTC
TRBJ1-4	-	TRBV11-2	CASSFTVSTNEKLFF	TGTGCCAGCAGCTTTACGGTTTCGACTAATGAAAAACTGTTTTTT
TRBJ2-7	-	TRBV2	CASSDGAPYEQYF	TGTGCCAGCAGTGATGGGGCTCCCTACGAGCAGTACTTC
TRBJ2-7	-	TRBV4-2	CASSQDPRGFYEQYF	TGTGCCAGCAGCCAGGACCCCCGGGGTTTCTACGAGCAGTACTTC
TRBJ1-3	-	TRBV5-4	CASTDSSGNTIYF	TGTGCCAGCACGGACAGCTCTGGAAACACCATATATTTT
TRBJ2-7	-	TRBV18	CASSPSAGTYEQYF	TGTGCCAGCTCACCTTCTGCAGGGACCTACGAGCAGTACTTC
TRBJ1-5	TRBD1	TRBV29-1	CSVVEGAHQPQHF	TGCAGCGTCGTGGAGGGGGCGCATCAGCCCCAGCATTTT
TRBJ1-1	-	TRBV5-5	CATLLRGTDTEAFF	TGTGCCACCCTACTTCGGGGTACGGACACTGAAGCTTTCTTT
TRBJ1-1	-	TRBV7-3	CASSKIRNRENTEAFF	TGTGCCAGCAGCAAGATTAGGAACAGGGAGAACACTGAAGCTTTCTTT
TRBJ2-1	TRBD1	TRBV5-1	CASSSGQGIYNEQFF	TGCGCCAGCAGCTCAGGACAGGGAATATACAATGAGCAGTTCTTC
TRBJ2-7	-	TRBV28	CASRNLSQGGRYEQYF	TGTGCCAGCAGAAACCTTTCTCAGGGAGGCAGGTACGAGCAGTACTTC
TRBJ2-7	-	TRBV21-1	CASSGPDRGYKQYF	TGTGCCAGCAGCGGGCCGGACAGGGGTTACAAGCAGTACTTC
TRBJ1-1	-	TRBV9	CASSVVDTGNTEAFF	TGTGCCAGCAGCGTAGTAGACACAGGGAACACTGAAGCTTTCTTT
TRBJ2-3	-	TRBV6-1	CASRLTGTSTDTQYF	TGTGCCAGCAGATTAACAGGAACTTCCACAGATACGCAGTATTTT
TRBJ2-5	-	TRBV30	CAWSRGRETQYF	TGTGCCTGGAGCCGAGGAAGGGAGACCCAGTACTTC
TRBJ1-1	-	TRBV5-1	CASSSMTGNTEAFF	TGCGCCAGCAGCTCGATGACAGGGAACACTGAAGCTTTCTTT
TRBJ2-1	TRBD1	TRBV14	CASSQRRGTGVFF	TGTGCCAGCAGCCAACGCCGAGGGACAGGGGTGTTCTTC
TRBJ2-1	TRBD2	TRBV9	CASSVGLAGAEQFF	TGTGCCAGCAGCGTAGGCCTAGCGGGGGCTGAGCAGTTCTTC
TRBJ2-2	-	TRBV7-7	CASSLQIGTDTGELFF	TGTGCTAGCAGCCTACAAATAGGTACAGACACCGGGGAGCTGTTTTTT
TRBJ1-1	-	TRBV19	CASSMAGDTEAFF	TGTGCCAGTAGTATGGCAGGGGACACTGAAGCTTTCTTT
TRBJ1-4	-	TRBV6-5	CASSYLGGGEKLFF	TGTGCCAGCAGTTACTTGGGAGGGGGTGAAAAACTGTTTTTT
TRBJ2-6	-	TRBV7-2	CASSSNGANVLTF	TGTGCCAGCAGCTCCAATGGGGCCAACGTCCTGACTTTC
TRBJ2-7	-	TRBV28	CASSGTTATYEQYF	TGTGCCAGCAGCGGCACGACAGCCACCTACGAGCAGTACTTC
TRBJ2-3	TRBD2	TRBV28	CASSVGTSGPRGYF	TGTGCCAGCAGCGTCGGGACTAGCGGGCCCCGGGGGTATTTT
TRBJ1-2	-	TRBV4-2	CASSQEGGNYGYTF	TGTGCCAGCAGCCAAGAGGGGGGGAACTATGGCTACACCTTC
TRBJ2-1	-	TRBV7-3	CASSPGAAGATYNEQFF	TGTGCCAGCAGCCCAGGGGCGGCGGGGGCCACTTACAATGAGCAGTTCTTC
TRBJ2-1	TRBD2	TRBV9	CASSASGVYNEQFF	TGTGCCAGCAGCGCTAGCGGGGTCTACAATGAGCAGTTCTTC
TRBJ2-6	TRBD1	TRBV5-1	CASSAGQGGFRANVLTF	TGCGCCAGCAGCGCCGGACAGGGGGGCTTTAGGGCCAACGTCCTGACTTTC
TRBJ1-5	TRBD1	TRBV7-2	CASSLVGQISNQPQHF	TGTGCCAGCAGCTTAGTGGGACAGATTAGCAATCAGCCCCAGCATTTT
TRBJ2-7	TRBD1	TRBV5-8	CASSLRQGPGQYF	TGTGCCAGCAGCCTACGACAGGGCCCGGGGCAGTACTTC